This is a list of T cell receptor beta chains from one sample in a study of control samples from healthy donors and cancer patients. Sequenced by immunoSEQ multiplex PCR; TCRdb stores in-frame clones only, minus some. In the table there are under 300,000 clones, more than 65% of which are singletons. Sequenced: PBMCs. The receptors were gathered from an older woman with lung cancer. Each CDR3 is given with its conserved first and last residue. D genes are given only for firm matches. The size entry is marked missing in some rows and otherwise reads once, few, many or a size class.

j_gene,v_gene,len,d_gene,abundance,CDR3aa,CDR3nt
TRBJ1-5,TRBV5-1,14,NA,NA,CASSFGNSNQPQHF,TGCGCCAGCAGCTTCGGGAATAGCAATCAGCCCCAGCATTTT
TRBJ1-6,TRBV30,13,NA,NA,CAWSGDGHSPLHF,TGTGCCTGGAGTGGGGACGGCCATTCACCCCTCCACTTT
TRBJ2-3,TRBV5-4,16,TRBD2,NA,CASSLGGGARTDTQYF,TGTGCCAGCAGCTTGGGCGGGGGGGCCCGCACAGATACGCAGTATTTT
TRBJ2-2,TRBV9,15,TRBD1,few,CASSLGTGGTGELFF,TGTGCCAGCAGCCTCGGGACAGGGGGCACCGGGGAGCTGTTTTTT
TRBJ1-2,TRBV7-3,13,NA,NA,CASSPGASYGYTF,TGTGCCAGCAGCCCGGGGGCGAGCTATGGCTACACCTTC
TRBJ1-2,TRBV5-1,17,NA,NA,CASSRLDSPGTNYGYTF,TGCGCCAGCAGCCGTTTAGACAGCCCTGGGACTAACTATGGCTACACCTTC
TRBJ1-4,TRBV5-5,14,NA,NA,CASSSGIPNEKLFF,TGTGCCAGCAGCTCAGGGATCCCTAATGAAAAACTGTTTTTT
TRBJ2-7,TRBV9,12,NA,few,CASSVGGVEQYF,TGTGCCAGCAGCGTAGGTGGGGTCGAGCAGTACTTC
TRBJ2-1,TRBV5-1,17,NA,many,CASSAPSSADSYNEQFF,TGCGCCAGCAGCGCTCCCTCTAGCGCCGACTCCTACAATGAGCAGTTCTTC
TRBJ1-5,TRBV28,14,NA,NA,CASSLTGHNQPQHF,TGTGCCAGCAGTCTCACAGGTCACAATCAGCCCCAGCATTTT
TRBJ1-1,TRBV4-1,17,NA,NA,CASSQEGRPSLNTEAFF,TGCGCCAGCAGCCAAGAGGGCAGGCCGTCTTTGAACACTGAAGCTTTCTTT
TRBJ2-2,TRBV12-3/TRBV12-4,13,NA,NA,CASSPGLSGELFF,TGTGCCAGCAGCCCAGGGCTTTCCGGGGAGCTGTTTTTT
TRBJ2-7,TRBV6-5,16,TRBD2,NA,CASSYSRGTSFYEQYF,TGTGCCAGCAGTTACTCGAGGGGGACTAGCTTCTACGAGCAGTACTTC
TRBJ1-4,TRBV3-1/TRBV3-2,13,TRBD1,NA,CASSRQGNEKLFF,TGTGCCAGCAGCCGACAGGGTAACGAAAAACTGTTTTTT
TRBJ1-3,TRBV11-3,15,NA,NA,CASSHGEGTGNTIYF,TGTGCCAGCAGCCACGGGGAGGGGACTGGAAACACCATATATTTT
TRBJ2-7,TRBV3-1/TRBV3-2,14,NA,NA,CASSQQGTDYEQYF,TGTGCCAGCAGCCAACAGGGGACTGACTACGAGCAGTACTTC
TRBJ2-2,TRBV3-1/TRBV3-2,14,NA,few,CASSRGTQIGELFF,TGTGCCAGCAGCCGAGGGACACAGATCGGGGAGCTGTTTTTT
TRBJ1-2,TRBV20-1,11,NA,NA,CSANPGGGYTF,TGCAGTGCTAACCCTGGGGGTGGCTACACCTTC
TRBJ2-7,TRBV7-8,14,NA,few,CASSLRKGPYEQYF,TGTGCCAGCAGCCTGAGGAAGGGCCCCTACGAGCAGTACTTC
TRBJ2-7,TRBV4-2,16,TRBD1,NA,CASSPDWDRPEGGQYF,TGTGCCAGCAGCCCGGACTGGGACAGGCCGGAGGGTGGGCAGTACTTC
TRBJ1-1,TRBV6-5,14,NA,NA,CASFSGHVNTEAFF,TGTGCCAGCTTTTCTGGACACGTGAACACTGAAGCTTTCTTT
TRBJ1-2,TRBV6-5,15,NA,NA,CASSYSSGGAYGYTF,TGTGCCAGCAGTTACTCGAGTGGGGGCGCGTATGGCTACACCTTC
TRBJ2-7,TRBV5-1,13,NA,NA,CASSPRAAYEQYF,TGCGCCAGCAGCCCGCGGGCCGCCTACGAGCAGTACTTC
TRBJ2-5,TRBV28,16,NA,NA,CASSLRGGTSQETQYF,TGTGCCAGCAGCCTTCGGGGTGGGACCTCACAAGAGACCCAGTACTTC
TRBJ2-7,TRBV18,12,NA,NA,CASSWDIYEQYF,TGTGCCAGCTCATGGGACATCTACGAGCAGTACTTC
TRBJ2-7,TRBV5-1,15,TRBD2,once,CASSLVAGFSYEQYF,TGCGCCAGCAGCTTGGTAGCGGGGTTTTCCTACGAGCAGTACTTC
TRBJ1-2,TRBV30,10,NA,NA,CAWWAPGYTF,TGTGCCTGGTGGGCCCCAGGCTACACCTTC
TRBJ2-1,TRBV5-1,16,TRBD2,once,CASGASAGVSYNEQFF,TGCGCCAGTGGCGCCTCGGCGGGAGTATCCTACAATGAGCAGTTCTTC
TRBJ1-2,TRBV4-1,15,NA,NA,CASSHPPTANYGYTF,TGCGCCAGCAGCCATCCGCCGACAGCAAACTATGGCTACACCTTC
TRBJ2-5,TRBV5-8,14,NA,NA,CASSLWANRETQYF,TGTGCCAGCAGCTTGTGGGCCAACCGGGAGACCCAGTACTTC
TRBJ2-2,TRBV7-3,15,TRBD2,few,CASSPTSGNTGELFF,TGTGCCAGCAGCCCGACTAGCGGGAACACCGGGGAGCTGTTTTTT